These 2 T cell receptor beta chains were sequenced from one sample in a study of OX40 agonist ivuxolimab in advanced cancers. Library creation used the immunoSEQ multiplex PCR assay. What TCRdb holds here is the immuneACCESS table cut down to in-frame rearrangements. Part of the clones is not present; checked against another copy, under half of the missing clones reflect an unresolved V gene, and the others are unexplained. Present in this sample are approximately 47,000 clones, about nine tenths of which were seen just once. The top ten clonotypes cover about 8% of the sample. The sample in question was CD4+ or CD8+ T cells sorted from blood, obtained in a trial of the OX40 agonist ivuxolimab. The receptors originated from an adult with an advanced solid tumor such as melanoma, head and neck, liver or kidney cancer.

The rearrangement joins TRBV5-1 to TRBJ1-2; D is undetermined. Trimming took off 5 bases at V and 8 bases at J, with 16 bases between the two ends. The CDR3 has 13 amino acids. CDR1 SGHRS and CDR2 YFSETQ come from the germline V gene. For the CDR3, the DNA is TGCGCCAGCAGGCCCTTGGAGGACGGAGGCTACACCTTC. It codes for CASRPLEDGGYTF.

The V gene is TRBV15, the J gene TRBJ2-5; no clear D. The V gene lost 0 bases and the J gene lost 5 bases, with 7 bases spanning the gap. The CDR3 consists of 13 residues. Germline CDR1 is LNHNV and CDR2 is YYDKDF (reference sequence). The CDR3 region has the DNA TGTGCCACCAGCAGAGATACATGGGAGACCCAGTACTTC. Translated: CATSRDTWETQYF. The full variable domain, rest sourced from reference TRBV15 and TRBJ2-5, is DAMVIQNPRYQVTQFGKPVTLSCSQTLNHNVMYWYQQKSSQAPKLLFHYYDKDFNNEADTPDNFQSRRPNTSFCFLDIRSPGLGDTAMYLCATSRDTWETQYFGPGTRLLVL.